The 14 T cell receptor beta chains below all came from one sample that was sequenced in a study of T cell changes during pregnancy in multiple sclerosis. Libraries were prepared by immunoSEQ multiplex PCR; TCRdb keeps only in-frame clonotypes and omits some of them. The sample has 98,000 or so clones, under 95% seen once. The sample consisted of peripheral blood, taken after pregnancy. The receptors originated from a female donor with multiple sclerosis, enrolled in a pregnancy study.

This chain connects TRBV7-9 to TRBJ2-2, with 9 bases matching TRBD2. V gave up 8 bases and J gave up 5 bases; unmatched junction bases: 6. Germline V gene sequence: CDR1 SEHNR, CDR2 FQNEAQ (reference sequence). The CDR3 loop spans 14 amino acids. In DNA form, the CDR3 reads TGTGCCAGCGAAGGGACTAGCACAACCGGGGAGCTGTTTTTT. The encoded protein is CASEGTSTTGELFF.

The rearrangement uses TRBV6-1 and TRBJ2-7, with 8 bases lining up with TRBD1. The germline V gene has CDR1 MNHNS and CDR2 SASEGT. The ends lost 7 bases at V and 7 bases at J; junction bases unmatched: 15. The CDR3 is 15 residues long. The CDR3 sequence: CASTPPGQARGEQYF. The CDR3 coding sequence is TGTGCCAGCACACCTCCGGGACAGGCCCGCGGGGAGCAGTACTTC.

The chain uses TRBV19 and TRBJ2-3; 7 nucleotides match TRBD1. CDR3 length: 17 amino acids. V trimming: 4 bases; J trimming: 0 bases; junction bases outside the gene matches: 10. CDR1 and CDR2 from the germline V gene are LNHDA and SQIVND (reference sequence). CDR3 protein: CASSTSRQGLSTDTQYF. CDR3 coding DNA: TGTGCCAGTAGTACCAGCCGACAGGGTCTTAGCACAGATACGCAGTATTTT.

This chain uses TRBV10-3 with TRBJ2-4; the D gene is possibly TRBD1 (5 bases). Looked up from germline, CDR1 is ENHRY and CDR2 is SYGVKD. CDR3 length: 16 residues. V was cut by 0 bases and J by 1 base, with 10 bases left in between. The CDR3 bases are TGTGCCATCAGTGAGTCAAAAGGGGTTGCCAAAAACATTCAGTACTTC. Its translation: CAISESKGVAKNIQYF.

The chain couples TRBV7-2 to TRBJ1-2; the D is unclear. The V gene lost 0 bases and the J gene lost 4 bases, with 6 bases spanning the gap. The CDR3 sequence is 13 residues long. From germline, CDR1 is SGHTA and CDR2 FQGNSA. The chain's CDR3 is CASSLATSYGYTF. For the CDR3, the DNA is TGTGCCAGCAGCTTAGCAACATCCTATGGCTACACCTTC.

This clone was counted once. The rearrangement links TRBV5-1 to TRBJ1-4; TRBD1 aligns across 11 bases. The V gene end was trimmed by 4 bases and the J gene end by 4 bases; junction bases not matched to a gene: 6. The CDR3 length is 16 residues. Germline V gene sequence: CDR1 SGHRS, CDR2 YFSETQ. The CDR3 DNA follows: TGCGCCAGCAGCCCAGGGGACAGGGGGATTAATGAAAAACTGTTTTTT. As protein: CASSPGDRGINEKLFF.

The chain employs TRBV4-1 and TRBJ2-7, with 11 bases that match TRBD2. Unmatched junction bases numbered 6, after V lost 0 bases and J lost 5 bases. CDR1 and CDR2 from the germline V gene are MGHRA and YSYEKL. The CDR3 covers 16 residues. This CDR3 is CASSQDSLAGVNEQYF. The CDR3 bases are TGCGCCAGCAGCCAAGACTCACTAGCGGGAGTGAACGAGCAGTACTTC.

The CDR3 here is CSSCTSGNEQFF. CDR3 nucleotides: TGCAGCTCTTGTACTAGCGGCAATGAGCAGTTCTTC. This chain links TRBV29-1 with TRBJ2-1; 8 nucleotides match TRBD2. The V gene end was trimmed by 8 bases and the J gene end by 6 bases; junction bases not matched to a gene: 6. Looked up from germline, CDR1 is SQVTM and CDR2 is ANQGSEA. CDR3 length equals 12 residues.

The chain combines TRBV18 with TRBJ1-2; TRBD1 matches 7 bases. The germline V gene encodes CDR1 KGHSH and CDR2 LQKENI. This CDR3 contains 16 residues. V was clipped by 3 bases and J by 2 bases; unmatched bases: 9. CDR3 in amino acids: CASSPGDSERNYGYTF. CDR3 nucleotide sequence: TGTGCCAGCTCACCGGGGGACAGCGAGCGAAACTATGGCTACACCTTC.

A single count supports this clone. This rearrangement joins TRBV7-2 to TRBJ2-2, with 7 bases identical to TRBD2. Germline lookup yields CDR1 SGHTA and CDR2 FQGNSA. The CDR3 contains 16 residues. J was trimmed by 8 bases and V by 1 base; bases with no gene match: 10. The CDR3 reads CASSLVSSGTRGELFF. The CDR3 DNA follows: TGTGCCAGCAGCTTAGTGTCTAGCGGTACACGTGGGGAGCTGTTTTTT.

Written as DNA, the CDR3 is TGTGCCAGCAGCCGCAGGGGGCGCGGCTACACCTTC. Translating it yields CASSRRGRGYTF. The chain links TRBV9 to TRBJ1-2; 8 positions agree with TRBD1. The CDR3 is made up of 12 amino acids. Germline CDR1 reads SGDLS; CDR2 reads YYNGEE. The junction had 4 bases not matched to a gene; V was cut back by 4 bases and J by 8 bases.

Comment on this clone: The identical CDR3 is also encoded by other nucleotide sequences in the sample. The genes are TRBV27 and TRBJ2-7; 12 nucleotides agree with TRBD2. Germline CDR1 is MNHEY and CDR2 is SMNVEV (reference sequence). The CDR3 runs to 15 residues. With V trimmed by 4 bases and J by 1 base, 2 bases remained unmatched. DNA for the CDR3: TGTGCCAGCAGTTCACTAGCGGGAGGTTCCTACGAGCAGTACTTC. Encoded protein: CASSSLAGGSYEQYF.

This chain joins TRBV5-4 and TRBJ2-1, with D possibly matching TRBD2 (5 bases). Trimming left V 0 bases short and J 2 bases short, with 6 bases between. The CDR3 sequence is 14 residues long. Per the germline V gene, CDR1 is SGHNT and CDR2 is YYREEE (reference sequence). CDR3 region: CASSLVGAYNEQFF. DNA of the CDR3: TGTGCCAGCAGCTTGGTCGGGGCCTACAATGAGCAGTTCTTC.

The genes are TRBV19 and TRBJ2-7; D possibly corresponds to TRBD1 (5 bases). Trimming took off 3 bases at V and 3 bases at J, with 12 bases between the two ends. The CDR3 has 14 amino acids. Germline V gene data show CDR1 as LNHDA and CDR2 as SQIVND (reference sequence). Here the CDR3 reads CASSIRQGYYEQYF. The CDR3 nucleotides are TGTGCCAGTAGTATTCGGCAGGGCTACTACGAGCAGTACTTC.